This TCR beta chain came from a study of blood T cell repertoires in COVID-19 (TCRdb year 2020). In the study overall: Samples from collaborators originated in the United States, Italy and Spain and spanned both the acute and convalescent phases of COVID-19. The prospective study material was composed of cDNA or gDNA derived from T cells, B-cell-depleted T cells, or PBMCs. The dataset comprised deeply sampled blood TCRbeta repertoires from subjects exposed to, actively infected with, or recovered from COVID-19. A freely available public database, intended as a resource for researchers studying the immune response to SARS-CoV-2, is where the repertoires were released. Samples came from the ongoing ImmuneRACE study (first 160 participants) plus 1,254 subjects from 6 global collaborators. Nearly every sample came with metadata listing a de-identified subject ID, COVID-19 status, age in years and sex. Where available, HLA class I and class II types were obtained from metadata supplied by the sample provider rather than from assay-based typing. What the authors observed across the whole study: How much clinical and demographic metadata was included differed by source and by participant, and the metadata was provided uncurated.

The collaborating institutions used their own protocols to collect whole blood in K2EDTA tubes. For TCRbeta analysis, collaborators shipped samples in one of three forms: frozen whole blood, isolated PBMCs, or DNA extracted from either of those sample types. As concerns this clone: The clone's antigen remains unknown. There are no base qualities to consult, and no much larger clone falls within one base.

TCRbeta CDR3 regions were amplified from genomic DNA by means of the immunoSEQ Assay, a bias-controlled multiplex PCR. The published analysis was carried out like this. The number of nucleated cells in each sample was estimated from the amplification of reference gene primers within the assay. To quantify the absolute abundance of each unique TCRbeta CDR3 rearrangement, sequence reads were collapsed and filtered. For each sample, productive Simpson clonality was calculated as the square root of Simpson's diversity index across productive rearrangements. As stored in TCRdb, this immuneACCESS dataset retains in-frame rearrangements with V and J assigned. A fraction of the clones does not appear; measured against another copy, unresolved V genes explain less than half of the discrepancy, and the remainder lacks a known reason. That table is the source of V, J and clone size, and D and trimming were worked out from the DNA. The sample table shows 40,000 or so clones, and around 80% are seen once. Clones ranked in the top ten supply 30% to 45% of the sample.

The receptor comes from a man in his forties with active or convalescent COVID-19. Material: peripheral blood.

The DNA sequence is given as TGTGCCAGCAGTTCCCGGACAGGGGACGAGCAGTACTTC. It specifies CASSSRTGDEQYF. This sequence uses TRBV6-5 and TRBJ2-7; the junction holds 9 bases that match TRBD1. From the cysteine through the phenylalanine, the CDR3 covers 13 amino acids. Of all the DNA, just the CDR3 is kept, 39 bases in frame from base 1. The germline V gene encodes CDR1 MNHEY and CDR2 SVGAGI. V lost 4 bases and J lost 5 bases, and the count of bases not matched to a germline gene is 3.